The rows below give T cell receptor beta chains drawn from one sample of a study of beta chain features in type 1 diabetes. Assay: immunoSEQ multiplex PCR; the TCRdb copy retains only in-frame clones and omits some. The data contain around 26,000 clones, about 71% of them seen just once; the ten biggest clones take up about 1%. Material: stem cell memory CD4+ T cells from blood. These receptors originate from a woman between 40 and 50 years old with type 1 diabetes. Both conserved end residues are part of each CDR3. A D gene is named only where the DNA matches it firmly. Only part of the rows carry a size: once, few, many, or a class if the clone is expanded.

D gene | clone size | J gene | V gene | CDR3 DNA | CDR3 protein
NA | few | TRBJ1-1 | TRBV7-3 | TGTGCCAGCAGCTCGCCGGGACTTGAAGCTTTCTTT | CASSSPGLEAFF
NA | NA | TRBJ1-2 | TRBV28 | TGTGCCAGCAGTTTATCCTCAGTAGTCGGGGGCTACACCTTC | CASSLSSVVGGYTF
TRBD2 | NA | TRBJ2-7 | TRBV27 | TGTGCCAGCAGTTTAGTGCCCCCGGGACTAGCGGTCTACTACGAGCAGTACTTC | CASSLVPPGLAVYYEQYF
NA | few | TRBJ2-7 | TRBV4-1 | TGCGCCAGCAGCCAAGTCGTCCGAGCATCCTTAAGCTACGAGCAGTACTTC | CASSQVVRASLSYEQYF
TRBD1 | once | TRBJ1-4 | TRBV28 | TGTGCCAGCAGTGGCTCCGGAGGCCGGGCAGGGGGGGAAAAACTGTTTTTT | CASSGSGGRAGGEKLFF
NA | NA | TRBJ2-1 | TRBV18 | TGTGCCAGCTCACCACAGGCGGGCGAGTACAATGAGCAGTTCTTC | CASSPQAGEYNEQFF
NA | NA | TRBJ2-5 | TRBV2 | TGTGCCAGCATGAGTCAGGGGGGAGTCCAAGAGACCCAGTACTTC | CASMSQGGVQETQYF
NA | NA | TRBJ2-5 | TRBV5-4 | TGTGCCAGCAGCCAAGGGGATGGGACCCAGTACTTC | CASSQGDGTQYF
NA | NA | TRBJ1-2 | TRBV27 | TGTGCCAGCAGCTCACAGGACGCCTATGGCTACACCTTC | CASSSQDAYGYTF
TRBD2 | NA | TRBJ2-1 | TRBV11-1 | TGTGCCAGCAGCCCCCCCATCGCGGGGGGTCCCTACAATGAGCAGTTCTTC | CASSPPIAGGPYNEQFF
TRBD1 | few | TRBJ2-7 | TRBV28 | TGTGCCAGCAGTCGACAGGGGGTCTCCTACGAGCAGTACTTC | CASSRQGVSYEQYF
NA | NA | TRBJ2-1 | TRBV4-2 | TGTGCCAGCAGCCAAGATTGGTTTACTAGCTCCTACAATGAGCAGTTCTTC | CASSQDWFTSSYNEQFF
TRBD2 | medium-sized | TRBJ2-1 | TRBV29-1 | TGCAGCGTTGGGTCCGCGGGAGCGGGTGAGCAGTTCTTC | CSVGSAGAGEQFF
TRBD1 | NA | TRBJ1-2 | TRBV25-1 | TGTGCCAGCAGGGGGGATTCGGGACAGTACTATGGCTACACCTTC | CASRGDSGQYYGYTF
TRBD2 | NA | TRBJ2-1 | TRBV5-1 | TGCGCCAGCAGCCCATCGGGACTAGCGAACAATGAGCAGTTCTTC | CASSPSGLANNEQFF
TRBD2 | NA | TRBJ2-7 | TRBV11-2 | TGTGCCAGCAGCCGCGAGCCGGGACTAGCGGGAGTCGAGCAGTACTTC | CASSREPGLAGVEQYF
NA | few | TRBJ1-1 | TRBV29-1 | TGCAGCGTGGCCCACACTGAAGCTTTCTTT | CSVAHTEAFF
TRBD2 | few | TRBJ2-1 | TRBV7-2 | TGCGCCAGCAGCCAAGAGGGCGGGAGATACAATGAGCAGTTCTTC | CASSQEGGRYNEQFF
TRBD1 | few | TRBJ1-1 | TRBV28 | TGTGCCAGCAGTAGGCTACAGGGGAAAGCTTTCTTT | CASSRLQGKAFF
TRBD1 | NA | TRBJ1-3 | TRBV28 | TGTGCCAGCAGTGACCCTGGACAGGGGGGTGGAAACACCATATATTTT | CASSDPGQGGGNTIYF
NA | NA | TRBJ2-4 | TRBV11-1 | TGTGCCAGCAGCTTACAAGCCAAAAACATTCAGTACTTC | CASSLQAKNIQYF
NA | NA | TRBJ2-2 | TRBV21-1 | TGTGCCAGCAGCCCCCGAGGAGGGGACACCGGGGAGCTGTTTTTT | CASSPRGGDTGELFF
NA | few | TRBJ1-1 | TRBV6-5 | TGTGCCAGCAGTTATCAAGGAGCTGAAGCTTTCTTT | CASSYQGAEAFF
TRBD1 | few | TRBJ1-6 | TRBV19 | TGTGCCAGTCTTCGACAGGGATCCTATAATTCACCCCTCCACTTT | CASLRQGSYNSPLHF
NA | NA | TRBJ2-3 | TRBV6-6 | TGTGCCAGCAGTTATGGGCTTCAGGCAGATACGCAGTATTTT | CASSYGLQADTQYF
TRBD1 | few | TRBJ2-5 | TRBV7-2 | TGTGCCAGCAGCCTTGGGACAGTGGAAGAGACCCAGTACTTC | CASSLGTVEETQYF
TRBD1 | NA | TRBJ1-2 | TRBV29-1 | TGCAGCGCCGACTCCCCAGGGGGTATTTATGGCTACACCTTC | CSADSPGGIYGYTF
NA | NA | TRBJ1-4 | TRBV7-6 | TGTGCCAGCAGCTTAGGGGAGGGTGAAAAACTGTTTTTT | CASSLGEGEKLFF